These 11 T cell receptor beta chains were all obtained from the same sample, sequenced in a study of cytomegalovirus exposure and HLA in healthy donors. Produced via immunoSEQ multiplex PCR; TCRdb's table is partial and in-frame only. In the table there are around 300,000 clones, around 90% of which are singletons. Sequencing was done on a sample of PBMCs. The receptors come from a man aged 25-45 years in good health and CMV-seronegative.

This chain links TRBV29-1 with TRBJ2-3; D gene ambiguous. V lost 3 bases to trimming and J lost 1 base, with 11 bases between them. The germline CDR1 and CDR2 sequences are SQVTM and ANQGSEA. This CDR3 has 14 amino acids. As DNA, the CDR3 is TGCAGCGTTGACCGCGTTTTTGGCACAGATACGCAGTATTTT. Amino acids: CSVDRVFGTDTQYF.

V is TRBV6-1 and J is TRBJ1-2; 7 bases agree with TRBD1. This CDR3 is built from 14 residues. V trimming: 7 bases; J trimming: 7 bases; junction bases outside the gene matches: 12. In germline, CDR1 is MNHNS, CDR2 SASEGT. This chain's CDR3 is CASILTGILGGYTF. The CDR3 DNA sequence: TGTGCCAGCATCCTGACAGGGATTCTTGGTGGCTACACCTTC.

Worth noting for this clone: A junction end diverges from the germline sequence, so it may reflect a read error. The V and J genes are TRBV25-1 and TRBJ1-4; 8 nucleotides line up with TRBD1. CDR1 and CDR2 from the germline V gene are MGHDK and SYGVNS. The CDR3 loop spans 11 amino acids. CDR3 region: CASSELDRVIF. The CDR3 coding sequence is TGTGCCAGCAGTGAGCTGGACAGGGTAATTTTT.

CDR3 nucleotides: TGTGCCAGCAGCTTGTTCTCGGGGACTGAAGCTTTCTTT. It encodes CASSLFSGTEAFF. The V gene is TRBV5-4, the J gene TRBJ1-1; D gene ambiguous. Trimming left V 1 base short and J 5 bases short, with 9 bases between. Per germline, CDR1 SGHNT and CDR2 YYREEE (reference sequence). The CDR3 totals 13 residues.

This chain links TRBV5-4 with TRBJ1-2; D is possibly TRBD1 (6 bases). V was cut by 5 bases and J by 6 bases, with 14 bases left in between. From germline, CDR1 is SGHNT and CDR2 YYREEE (reference sequence). The CDR3 has 13 amino acids. The CDR3 region has the DNA TGTGCCAGCAGTTTAACCAACAGGGATGGCTACACCTTC. This gives the protein CASSLTNRDGYTF.

This clone was detected only once. The CDR3 DNA follows: TGTGCCAGCAGTTCGAGACAGGGCGGTCAGCCCCAGCATTTT. This gives the protein CASSSRQGGQPQHF. This chain connects TRBV6-9 to TRBJ1-5; 7 nucleotides line up with TRBD1. V lost 4 bases, J lost 6 bases, and 6 bases stayed unmatched. CDR3 length equals 14 residues. The germline V gene encodes CDR1 MNHGY and CDR2 SVAAGI.

The rearrangement links TRBV11-2 to TRBJ2-7, with 9 bases lining up with TRBD2. CDR1 and CDR2 (germline): SGHAT, FQNNGV. The CDR3 has 17 amino acids. V shed 5 bases, J shed 2 bases, and the junction held 13 bases outside the gene matches. The CDR3 coding sequence is TGTGCCAGCAGCCTAAGAGGGCTAGCGGGGCCAACCTACGAGCAGTACTTC. Protein: CASSLRGLAGPTYEQYF.

V gene TRBV7-9 combines with J gene TRBJ2-1, with TRBD2 matching over 12 bases. V lost 3 bases, J lost 8 bases, and 14 bases stayed unmatched. This CDR3 has 18 amino acids. Germline V lookup: CDR1 SEHNR, CDR2 FQNEAQ (reference sequence). The DNA for the CDR3 is TGTGCCAGCAGCTTTCTTCTCCCGGGTCTAGCGGGGGGGCATGAGCAGTTCTTC. The encoded protein is CASSFLLPGLAGGHEQFF.

This clone came up a few times. The V gene is TRBV11-3, the J gene TRBJ1-6, with D tentatively TRBD1 (6 bases). The CDR3 is made up of 14 amino acids. Trimming took off 4 bases at V and 9 bases at J, with 13 bases between the two ends. Looked up from germline, CDR1 is SGHNT and CDR2 is YENEEA. CDR3 sequence (DNA): TGTGCCAGCAGCTCGGGAGGGGGGCGTTCACCCCTCCACTTT. Its protein product is CASSSGGGRSPLHF.

The rearrangement joins TRBV6-5 to TRBJ1-5; D perhaps matches TRBD1 (5 bases). The germline CDR1 and CDR2 sequences are MNHEY and SVGAGI. The CDR3 has 13 amino acids. Deletions cut 4 bases from V and 7 bases from J, with 11 bases between. The CDR3 is CASSFLQGQPQHF. CDR3 nucleotides: TGTGCCAGCAGTTTCCTCCAGGGACAGCCCCAGCATTTT.

The chain carries TRBV14 and TRBJ2-1; TRBD1 matches 8 bases. With 0 bases clipped from V and 3 bases from J, the junction kept 4 bases outside the gene matches. CDR3 length: 16 amino acids. CDR1 SGHDN and CDR2 FVKESK come from the germline V gene. The DNA of the CDR3 is TGTGCCAGCAGCCAAGATTGGGGACAGGTCTACAATGAGCAGTTCTTC. It is translated as CASSQDWGQVYNEQFF. The variable domain in full, with the rest retrieved from reference TRBV14 and TRBJ2-1, is EAGVTQFPSHSVIEKGQTVTLRCDPISGHDNLYWYRRVMGKEIKFLLHFVKESKQDESGMPNNRFLAERTGGTYSTLKVQPAELEDSGVYFCASSQDWGQVYNEQFFGPGTRLTVL.